These 2 T cell receptor beta chains were sequenced from one sample in a study of OX40 agonist ivuxolimab in advanced cancers. Produced via immunoSEQ multiplex PCR; TCRdb's table is partial and in-frame only. The profile shows roughly 35,000 clones, around 86% of them singletons. The sequencing here drew on CD4+ or CD8+ T cells sorted from blood, taken in a trial of the OX40 agonist ivuxolimab. These receptor sequences come from an adult with an advanced solid tumor such as melanoma, head and neck, liver or kidney cancer.

V usage is TRBV7-2 and J usage is TRBJ1-1, with a possible D match to TRBD1 (6 bases). V lost 2 bases and J lost 4, with 14 bases in between. CDR3 length: 15 amino acids. Per germline, CDR1 SGHTA and CDR2 FQGNSA. The CDR3 bases are TGTGCCAGCAGCTTATCGTCAGGGGCGGGCACTGAAGCTTTCTTT. It specifies CASSLSSGAGTEAFF. The complete variable domain, with remaining parts taken from reference TRBV7-2 and TRBJ1-1, reads GAGVSQSPSNKVTEKGKDVELRCDPISGHTALYWYRQSLGQGLEFLIYFQGNSAPDKSGLPSDRFSAERTGGSVSTLTIQRTQQEDSAVYLCASSLSSGAGTEAFFGQGTRLTVV.

V usage is TRBV7-2 and J usage is TRBJ1-2, with D possibly TRBD1 on 5 matching bases. This CDR3 has 14 amino acids. V was pared by 5 bases and J by 7 bases, with 17 bases between. Germline CDR1 is SGHTA and CDR2 is FQGNSA. The CDR3 is CASSPPSARGGYTF. The CDR3 nucleotides are TGTGCCAGCAGCCCCCCCTCCGCTAGGGGTGGCTACACCTTC. The full variable domain, rest sourced from reference TRBV7-2 and TRBJ1-2, is GAGVSQSPSNKVTEKGKDVELRCDPISGHTALYWYRQSLGQGLEFLIYFQGNSAPDKSGLPSDRFSAERTGGSVSTLTIQRTQQEDSAVYLCASSPPSARGGYTFGSGTRLTVV.